This T cell receptor beta chain originates from a study of fetal regulatory T cell absence and autoimmunity. Across the whole study: The IPEX patients lacked clinical diabetes but had exocrine pancreas autoimmunity. Study results and caveats: Pancreas and cord blood did not differ much in TRB family usage.

Sequencing was at survey level. Libraries were prepared by immunoSEQ multiplex PCR; TCRdb keeps only in-frame clonotypes and omits some of them. The table has approximately 94,000 clones, around 72% seen once. On this clone itself: As yet, its antigen is unknown.

The receptor's source is a male donor with IPEX syndrome. The specimen sequenced was pancreas tissue.

The chain's CDR3 is CASSPWTGSNYGYTF. DNA of the CDR3: TGCGCCAGCAGCCCCTGGACGGGTTCTAACTATGGCTACACCTTC. The chain has TRBV4-3 and TRBJ1-2, with no clear D. Trimming left V 4 bases short and J 0 bases short, with 12 bases between. Per germline, CDR1 LGHNA and CDR2 YSLEER. The CDR3 sequence is 15 residues long.